The 24 T cell receptor beta chains listed next were all sequenced from one sample in a study of immune evolution from preneoplasia to lung adenocarcinoma. TCRdb's table, derived via immunoSEQ multiplex PCR, lists solely in-frame clones and lacks some. The profile shows 4,000 to 6,000 clones, approximately 79% of them singletons. Sequenced sample: FFPE minimally invasive lung adenocarcinoma tissue. These TCRs come from a person aged 50 to 70 with lung adenocarcinoma.

The chain joins TRBV5-1 to TRBJ2-7, with D perhaps TRBD1 (5 bases). The V end was cut by 0 bases, the J end by 2 bases, with 12 bases between. The CDR3 consists of 15 residues. Germline-derived CDR1 and CDR2 are SGHRS and YFSETQ. The CDR3 loop is CASSLGAGFTYEQYF. The CDR3 nucleotides read TGCGCCAGCAGCTTGGGAGCAGGGTTCACCTACGAGCAGTACTTC.

This chain links TRBV29-1 with TRBJ1-1; D remains unclear. Deletions cut 7 bases from V and 11 bases from J, with 17 bases between. From germline, CDR1 is SQVTM and CDR2 ANQGSEA. The length of the CDR3 is 11 residues. CDR3 nucleotide sequence: TGCAGCGCCCTCACGGGGAGTGACGCTTTCTTT. It yields the protein CSALTGSDAFF.

The chain recombines TRBV6-6 with TRBJ2-2; D not resolved. The CDR3 is 15 residues long. In germline, CDR1 is MNHNY, CDR2 SVGAGI (reference sequence). V gave up 2 bases and J gave up 4 bases, with 11 bases separating them. CDR3 DNA sequence: TGTGCCAGCAGTTACGTCAGCTTTTCCACCGGGGAGCTGTTTTTT. Its protein is CASSYVSFSTGELFF.

The rearrangement joins TRBV15 to TRBJ1-5; 9 positions match TRBD1. The V gene's germline CDR1 is LNHNV and CDR2 YYDKDF (reference sequence). The CDR3 consists of 14 residues. Trimming took 5 bases from V and 6 from J; bases not matched to a gene: 5. The CDR3 DNA reads as TGTGCCACCAGCGGGACAGGGTCGCGTCAGCCCCAGCATTTT. This gives the protein CATSGTGSRQPQHF. Supplemented by reference TRBV15 and TRBJ1-5, the full variable domain reads DAMVIQNPRYQVTQFGKPVTLSCSQTLNHNVMYWYQQKSSQAPKLLFHYYDKDFNNEADTPDNFQSRRPNTSFCFLDIRSPGLGDTAMYLCATSGTGSRQPQHFGDGTRLSIL.

The chain recombines TRBV19 with TRBJ2-5; 9 nucleotides align to TRBD1. CDR3 length equals 15 residues. Germline CDR1 LNHDA, CDR2 SQIVND (reference sequence). V shed 5 bases and J 3 bases; nucleotides not matched to a gene: 7. Here the CDR3 DNA reads TGTGCCAGTAGTTTCGGGACAGGGAGGGAAGAGACCCAGTACTTC. It codes for CASSFGTGREETQYF.

A few counts support this clone. V gene TRBV2 combines with J gene TRBJ2-5; 9 positions match TRBD2. This CDR3 region has 16 residues. Looked up from germline, CDR1 is SNHLY and CDR2 is FYNNEI. V lost 6 bases and J lost 0; bases outside the gene matches: 8. CDR3 sequence: CASRRDLAGHQETQYF. CDR3 in DNA: TGTGCCAGCAGGAGGGATCTAGCGGGGCACCAAGAGACCCAGTACTTC.

Only a few counts were recorded for this clone. This chain uses TRBV10-3 with TRBJ1-2, with D unresolved. V was clipped by 0 bases and J by 7 bases, with 21 bases between them. The CDR3 totals 17 residues. CDR1 ENHRY and CDR2 SYGVKD come from the germline V gene. The CDR3 DNA is TGTGCCATCAGTGAGTCGAGGGATGGCAGACTAGATCGTGGCTACACCTTC. As protein: CAISESRDGRLDRGYTF.

In regard to this clone: The same CDR3 arises from other DNA sequences in this sample as well. This chain links TRBV2 with TRBJ1-1; unclear D gene. Germline V CDR1 and CDR2: SNHLY, FYNNEI. Trimming stripped 8 bases from V and 3 bases from J, with 7 bases between. The CDR3 is 11 amino acids. This CDR3 is CASGLDTEAFF. CDR3 nucleotides: TGTGCCAGCGGACTGGACACTGAAGCTTTCTTT.

The chain carries TRBV10-3 and TRBJ2-6; 9 bases are a match to TRBD1. CDR1 ENHRY and CDR2 SYGVKD come from the germline V gene. Losses at the gene ends were 5 bases for V and 0 bases for J; bases not matched to a gene: 5. This CDR3 comprises 17 residues. For the CDR3, the DNA is TGTGCCATCAGTCCCGGGACAGGGACCTCTGGGGCCAACGTCCTGACTTTC. It is translated as CAISPGTGTSGANVLTF.

The chain employs TRBV4-1 and TRBJ1-2, with D tentatively TRBD1 (6 bases). CDR3 length: 16 amino acids. The germline V and J ends were trimmed by 3 bases and 4 bases, with 18 bases remaining between them. Per the germline V gene, CDR1 is MGHRA and CDR2 is YSYEKL. The CDR3 sequence is CASSHPTGLLGYGYTF. The CDR3 DNA reads as TGCGCCAGCAGCCACCCAACAGGGTTGTTAGGCTATGGCTACACCTTC.

The rearrangement links TRBV9 to TRBJ2-3, with D possibly matching TRBD2 (6 bases). V dropped 0 bases and J dropped 1 base, with 9 bases sitting between them. The CDR3 extends over 15 amino acids. CDR1 and CDR2 (germline): SGDLS, YYNGEE. The CDR3 coding sequence is TGTGCCAGCAGCGTAGCCCAGCGGGGCACAGATACGCAGTATTTT. Translation gives CASSVAQRGTDTQYF.

This clone was observed a few times. This chain joins TRBV20-1 and TRBJ2-3; D remains unclear. The V and J ends lost 3 bases and 6 bases respectively, with 7 bases between them. CDR1 and CDR2 (germline): DFQATT, SNEGSKA (reference sequence). CDR3 length equals 11 residues. The CDR3 reads CSASLSDTQYF. CDR3 coding DNA: TGCAGTGCTAGTTTAAGCGATACGCAGTATTTT.

The chain is built from TRBV29-1 and TRBJ2-6; a possible D gene is TRBD2 (5 bases). Trimming took off 6 bases at V and 0 bases at J, with 12 bases between the two ends. CDR3 length: 15 residues. The germline CDR1 and CDR2 sequences are SQVTM and ANQGSEA. Written as DNA, the CDR3 is TGCAGCGTCCCGACGGAGGCCTCTGGGGCCAACGTCCTGACTTTC. The encoded protein is CSVPTEASGANVLTF.

This chain joins TRBV6-5 and TRBJ1-1, with D possibly matching TRBD1 (6 bases). Germline V gives CDR1 MNHEY, CDR2 SVGAGI. The length of the CDR3 is 14 residues. V lost 6 bases and J 3 bases, leaving 14 bases between the germline ends. CDR3 nucleotides: TGTGCCAGCAGGCCACAGGGTTGGGACACTGAAGCTTTCTTT. It codes for CASRPQGWDTEAFF.

The chain is built from TRBV6-5 and TRBJ1-1; weak D call: TRBD1 (5 bases). Between the trimmed V and J ends, which lost 7 bases and 5 bases, there was a span of 14 bases. This CDR3 comprises 13 residues. Germline loops: CDR1 MNHEY, CDR2 SVGAGI. The CDR3 sequence: CASKDIGGTEAFF. CDR3 in DNA: TGTGCCAGCAAGGACATCGGTGGAACTGAAGCTTTCTTT.

This rearrangement joins TRBV11-3 to TRBJ2-3, with 11 bases matching TRBD2. The CDR3 has 18 residues. From germline, CDR1 is SGHNT and CDR2 YENEEA. Trimming at V came to 4 bases and at J to 0 bases, leaving 9 bases not matched to a gene. Written as DNA, the CDR3 is TGTGCCAGCAGCTCGCCCGCGACTAGCGGGAAGAGCACAGATACGCAGTATTTT. Amino acids: CASSSPATSGKSTDTQYF.

This clone was seen a handful of times. The V call is TRBV28, the J call TRBJ2-1, with D possibly TRBD1 on 6 matching bases. The CDR3 runs to 15 residues. With 8 bases removed from V and 5 bases from J, the gap between germline ends came to 19 bases. Germline CDR1 and CDR2: MDHEN and SYDVKM. CDR3 nucleotide sequence: TGTGCCAGCGTCAAATCGGGGACACTTAACAATGAGCAGTTCTTC. Protein: CASVKSGTLNNEQFF.

This rearrangement joins TRBV4-2 to TRBJ2-2; 7 bases are a match to TRBD2. This CDR3 has 16 amino acids. In germline, CDR1 is LGHNA, CDR2 YNFKEQ. Trimming at V came to 2 bases and at J to 5 bases, leaving 8 bases not matched to a gene. CDR3 coding DNA: TGTGCCAGCAGCCAACCCGGGGACTACTTTACCGGGGAGCTGTTTTTT. Residues: CASSQPGDYFTGELFF.

In this sample, this clone turned up once. The CDR3 DNA sequence: TGTGCCAGTAGTATCCTTCCAGGGGGATCCTACGAGCAGTACTTC. Encoded protein: CASSILPGGSYEQYF. The rearrangement joins TRBV19 to TRBJ2-7; 7 bases are a match to TRBD1. This CDR3 has 15 residues. V was clipped by 3 bases and J by 1 base; unmatched bases: 6. Per germline, CDR1 LNHDA and CDR2 SQIVND (reference sequence). Supplemented by reference TRBV19 and TRBJ2-7, the full variable domain reads DGGITQSPKYLFRKEGQNVTLSCEQNLNHDAMYWYRQDPGQGLRLIYYSQIVNDFQKGDIAEGYSVSREKKESFPLTVTSAQKNPTAFYLCASSILPGGSYEQYFGPGTRLTVT.

V usage is TRBV7-6 and J usage is TRBJ2-7, with D possibly matching TRBD1 (5 bases). There are 15 residues in the CDR3. Trimming shortened V by 0 bases and J by 1 base, and 10 bases separated the two germline ends. Germline V gene sequence: CDR1 SGHVS, CDR2 FNYEAQ. The CDR3 nucleotides are TGTGCCAGCAGCTTAGCGGGTGGGGCTTCCTACGAGCAGTACTTC. Translation: CASSLAGGASYEQYF.

This clone was found a few times. The V call is TRBV7-9, the J call TRBJ1-5; no firm D call. The germline V gene has CDR1 SEHNR and CDR2 FQNEAQ (reference sequence). Trimming cost V 3 bases and J 0 bases, with 9 bases left between them. There are 15 residues in the CDR3. The CDR3 coding sequence is TGTGCCAGCAGCTTGTCAGGCTATAGCAATCAGCCCCAGCATTTT. Its protein product is CASSLSGYSNQPQHF.

J is TRBJ1-1 and V is TRBV9, with unresolved D. Germline values: CDR1 SGDLS, CDR2 YYNGEE. The CDR3 covers 14 residues. Trimming removed 0 bases at V and 1 base at J, with 7 bases between. The CDR3 coding sequence is TGTGCCAGCAGCGTAGGGTTACAGAACACTGAAGCTTTCTTT. Translating it yields CASSVGLQNTEAFF.

The chain couples TRBV5-6 to TRBJ2-3; 8 bases align to TRBD1. This CDR3 contains 15 residues. CDR1 and CDR2 from the germline V gene are SGHDT and YYEEEE. The junction had 4 bases not matched to a gene; V was cut back by 1 base and J by 3 bases. The CDR3 loop reads CASSLLQGVTDTQYF. The CDR3 nucleotides are TGTGCCAGCAGCTTGTTACAGGGGGTGACAGATACGCAGTATTTT.

This clone has just a few counts. V and J are TRBV20-1 and TRBJ2-7; maybe TRBD1 (5 bases). The CDR3 loop spans 11 amino acids. Germline V lookup: CDR1 DFQATT, CDR2 SNEGSKA (reference sequence). V shed 7 bases and J shed 4 bases, with 11 bases lying between them. CDR3 loop: CSVGAHYEQYF. The CDR3 DNA follows: TGCAGTGTAGGGGCACATTACGAGCAGTACTTC.